This T cell receptor (beta chain) originates from a study of T cells after yellow fever vaccination. Making TCR cDNA involved 5'RACE template switching, which added UMIs and a universal primer site. TCRdb redid the calling of the 5' RACE reads with MiXCR, one entry per CDR3 protein. The table records 11,000 to 15,000 distinct CDR3 sequences, 7.3% of them present only once. This clonotype was seen many times. Germline values: CDR1 SGHAT, CDR2 FQNNGV. The CDR3 has 15 amino acids. Germline trimming cut 1 base from V and 7 bases from J; bases unmatched to any gene: 9. Sequenced material: PBMCs, either bulk or a sorted T-cell subset (CD4+, CD8+, memory, or dextramer-sorted; not recorded which), taken on the day of the yellow fever booster vaccination. This receptor was taken from a man between 18 and 29 years old who received the YFV17D yellow fever vaccine. V is TRBV11-2 and J is TRBJ2-5; 7 bases align to TRBD1. The CDR3, as DNA: TGTGCCAGCAGCTTAGCCAGGGGGTACCGGGGGACCCAGTACTTC. This gives the protein CASSLARGYRGTQYF.